Shown below are 32 T cell receptor beta chains from a single sample sequenced in a study of T cell changes during pregnancy in multiple sclerosis. Here immunoSEQ multiplex PCR was the method, and the copy in TCRdb shows in-frame clones only, minus some. The profile covers roughly 110,000 clones, with under 95% appearing a single time and roughly 1.7% taken by the ten largest. Sequencing used peripheral blood, obtained after pregnancy. All receptors come from a female donor with multiple sclerosis, enrolled in a pregnancy study.

This clone was seen only once. The chain links TRBV30 to TRBJ1-1; no definite D call. With 2 bases removed from V and 6 bases from J, the gap between germline ends came to 7 bases. Germline V gene data show CDR1 as GTSNPN and CDR2 as SVGIG (reference sequence). CDR3 length: 11 residues. The CDR3 sequence: CAWSREAEAFF. The CDR3 DNA sequence: TGTGCCTGGAGTAGGGAGGCTGAAGCTTTCTTT.

This CDR3 is CASSLTGDREQYF. In nucleotides, the CDR3 is TGTGCCAGCAGCCTGACTGGGGACAGGGAGCAGTACTTC. This sequence joins TRBV5-8 and TRBJ2-7, with 8 bases identical to TRBD1. With V trimmed by 4 bases and J by 7 bases, 7 bases remained unmatched. Germline CDR1 reads SGHTS; CDR2 reads YDEGEE. This CDR3 has 13 amino acids. The complete variable domain, with remaining parts taken from reference TRBV5-8 and TRBJ2-7, reads EAGVTQSPTHLIKTRGQQATLRCSPISGHTSVYWYQQALGLGLQFLLWYDEGEERNRGNFPPRFSGRQFPNYSSELNVNALELEDSALYLCASSLTGDREQYFGPGTRLTVT.

The V call is TRBV5-4, the J call TRBJ2-5, with 9 bases that match TRBD2. The CDR3 spans 15 residues. The V and J ends lost 4 bases and 5 bases, in that order; junction bases with no gene match: 9. CDR1 and CDR2 from the germline V gene are SGHNT and YYREEE (reference sequence). CDR3 in DNA: TGTGCCAGCAGCAGTGTAGCGGGAGCGGGGGAGACCCAGTACTTC. Translation gives CASSSVAGAGETQYF.

V usage is TRBV29-1 and J usage is TRBJ2-1, with TRBD2 matching over 7 bases. V dropped 6 bases and J dropped 4; count of bases not matched to a gene: 9. Looked up from germline, CDR1 is SQVTM and CDR2 is ANQGSEA. This CDR3 is built from 14 residues. CDR3 DNA sequence: TGCAGCGTGGAACTAGCGATCTCTTACAATGAGCAGTTCTTC. It codes for CSVELAISYNEQFF.

This clone was recorded only once. The chain has TRBV28 and TRBJ1-5; 12 bases line up with TRBD1. CDR1 MDHEN and CDR2 SYDVKM come from the germline V gene. Unmatched junction bases numbered 15, after V lost 3 bases and J lost 0 bases. This CDR3 contains 21 residues. CDR3 nucleotide sequence: TGTGCCAGCAGTTTTCTCAGGATGGGGACAGGGGGCGCTAATAGCAATCAGCCCCAGCATTTT. Its translation: CASSFLRMGTGGANSNQPQHF.

The chain links TRBV28 to TRBJ2-6; TRBD1 agrees at 8 bases. Germline-derived CDR1 and CDR2 are MDHEN and SYDVKM. V lost 3 bases to trimming and J lost 2 bases; unmatched junction nucleotides: 6. This CDR3 region has 17 residues. DNA of the CDR3: TGTGCCAGCAGTTTCCGACACAGGGGGGCTGGGGCCAACGTCCTGACTTTC. Translation gives CASSFRHRGAGANVLTF.

V and J are TRBV5-1 and TRBJ2-3; the D is unclear. Germline V gene data show CDR1 as SGHRS and CDR2 as YFSETQ. Deletions cut 2 bases from V and 0 bases from J, with 10 bases between. The CDR3 is made up of 15 amino acids. The CDR3 sequence is CASSFYQISTDTQYF. The DNA for the CDR3 is TGCGCCAGCAGCTTTTATCAGATAAGCACAGATACGCAGTATTTT.

The CDR3 sequence: CASSRGRSGNYEQYF. DNA of the CDR3: TGTGCCAGCAGCAGGGGCCGATCAGGGAACTACGAGCAGTACTTC. J is TRBJ2-7 and V is TRBV6-5, with D possibly matching TRBD1 (6 bases). The CDR3 has 15 amino acids. Trimming stripped 6 bases from V and 3 bases from J, with 18 bases between. CDR1 and CDR2 from the germline V gene are MNHEY and SVGAGI.

The V call is TRBV5-6, the J call TRBJ1-1; D is ambiguous. The CDR3 has 14 amino acids. Germline V gene data show CDR1 as SGHDT and CDR2 as YYEEEE. V lost 1 base, J lost 0 bases, and 7 bases lay in between. The DNA for the CDR3 is TGTGCCAGCAGCTTGACATATATGAACACTGAAGCTTTCTTT. This sequence encodes CASSLTYMNTEAFF.

The rearrangement joins TRBV28 to TRBJ1-2, with no clear D. The CDR3 totals 13 residues. CDR1 is MDHEN, CDR2 SYDVKM, per germline. Trimming left V 2 bases short and J 7 bases short, with 11 bases between. The CDR3 DNA follows: TGTGCCAGCAGTTTAGGCCTGCGAGGTGGCTACACCTTC. It encodes CASSLGLRGGYTF.

This CDR3 reads CASSRGQGVSYEQYF. Here the CDR3 DNA reads TGTGCCAGCAGCCGGGGACAGGGGGTCTCCTACGAGCAGTACTTC. This rearrangement joins TRBV14 to TRBJ2-7; TRBD1 agrees at 11 bases. CDR1 SGHDN and CDR2 FVKESK come from the germline V gene. V gave up 4 bases and J gave up 0 bases; unmatched junction bases: 2. The CDR3 length is 15 residues.

The chain recombines TRBV19 with TRBJ2-2; no clear D gene. Germline V CDR1 and CDR2: LNHDA, SQIVND (reference sequence). This CDR3 region has 12 residues. Trimming pared 8 bases from V and 4 bases from J, leaving 8 bases between. CDR3 DNA: TGTGCCAGTCGGTTGTTCACCGGGGAGCTGTTTTTT. Protein: CASRLFTGELFF.

V gene TRBV6-1 combines with J gene TRBJ2-5, with 10 positions matching TRBD2. Germline CDR1 reads MNHNS; CDR2 reads SASEGT. The CDR3 extends over 20 amino acids. V shed 4 bases, J shed 2 bases, and the junction held 19 bases outside the gene matches. The DNA for the CDR3 is TGTGCCAGCAGTGTCAACGTCTTTGCGGTTAGCGGGAGGCCACAAGAGACCCAGTACTTC. It encodes CASSVNVFAVSGRPQETQYF.

The chain links TRBV5-1 to TRBJ2-6; tentatively, D is TRBD1 (5 bases). Germline V CDR1 and CDR2: SGHRS, YFSETQ. V lost 2 bases, J lost 0 bases, and 6 bases lay in between. The CDR3 loop spans 15 amino acids. CDR3: CASSFDSSGANVLTF. The CDR3 region has the DNA TGCGCCAGCAGCTTCGACAGCTCTGGGGCCAACGTCCTGACTTTC.

This chain links TRBV27 with TRBJ2-7, with TRBD2 matching over 10 bases. This CDR3 comprises 17 residues. In germline, CDR1 is MNHEY, CDR2 SMNVEV (reference sequence). Unmatched junction bases numbered 11, after V lost 0 bases and J lost 6 bases. Here the CDR3 reads CASSLSGRGTSVSEQYF. In DNA form, the CDR3 reads TGTGCCAGCAGTTTATCCGGGAGGGGGACTAGCGTCAGCGAGCAGTACTTC.

This chain joins TRBV5-1 and TRBJ2-3; possible D gene TRBD2, 5 bases. V was cut by 1 base and J by 3 bases, with 6 bases left in between. In germline, CDR1 is SGHRS, CDR2 YFSETQ. CDR3 length equals 13 residues. CDR3: CASSLRLTDTQYF. The CDR3 DNA reads TGCGCCAGCAGCTTGAGACTAACAGATACGCAGTATTTT. The entire variable domain, with the rest obtained from reference TRBV5-1 and TRBJ2-3, is as follows: KAGVTQTPRYLIKTRGQQVTLSCSPISGHRSVSWYQQTPGQGLQFLFEYFSETQRNKGNFPGRFSGRQFSNSRSEMNVSTLELGDSALYLCASSLRLTDTQYFGPGTRLTVL.

The chain recombines TRBV7-9 with TRBJ2-7, with 9 bases lining up with TRBD2. The J segment lost 6 bases and the V segment lost 2 bases, leaving 8 bases of the junction unmatched. The CDR3 extends over 15 amino acids. CDR1 and CDR2 (germline): SEHNR, FQNEAQ (reference sequence). The DNA for the CDR3 is TGTGCCAGCAGCTTAATTGGCGGGGGGGCCTCCGAGCAGTACTTC. It specifies CASSLIGGGASEQYF.

V usage is TRBV28 and J usage is TRBJ2-1; 8 bases line up with TRBD1. The germline V gene encodes CDR1 MDHEN and CDR2 SYDVKM. The CDR3 consists of 15 residues. J was trimmed by 2 bases and V by 4 bases; bases with no gene match: 4. This chain's CDR3 is CASSSPRGPYNEQFF. CDR3 bases: TGTGCCAGCAGTTCCCCCAGGGGGCCCTACAATGAGCAGTTCTTC.

Comments on this clone: Other DNA sequences from this sample encode an identical CDR3 as well. V is TRBV5-6 and J is TRBJ1-1; D perhaps matches TRBD1 (5 bases). V dropped 0 bases and J dropped 8 bases, with 8 bases sitting between them. The length of the CDR3 is 12 residues. Germline-derived CDR1 and CDR2 are SGHDT and YYEEEE. As DNA, the CDR3 is TGTGCCAGCAGCTTGGCCGGGGGAGAAGCTTTCTTT. Protein product: CASSLAGGEAFF.

In DNA form, the CDR3 reads TGTGCCAGCAGTGGGACAGGGGGCAATGAGCAGTTCTTC. Protein product: CASSGTGGNEQFF. The chain couples TRBV25-1 to TRBJ2-1; TRBD1 matches at 10 bases. Looked up from germline, CDR1 is MGHDK and CDR2 is SYGVNS. CDR3 length equals 13 residues. Losses at the gene ends were 4 bases for V and 6 bases for J; bases not matched to a gene: 0. Full variable domain (missing parts from reference TRBV25-1 and TRBJ2-1): EADIYQTPRYLVIGTGKKITLECSQTMGHDKMYWYQQDPGMELHLIHYSYGVNSTEKGDLSSESTVSRIRTEHFPLTLESARPSHTSQYLCASSGTGGNEQFFGPGTRLTVL.

The rearrangement uses TRBV9 and TRBJ2-3; maybe TRBD2 (6 bases). The V end lost 4 bases, the J end lost 4 bases, and 19 bases lay between the germline ends. From germline, CDR1 is SGDLS and CDR2 YYNGEE. The CDR3 has 16 amino acids. The CDR3 DNA reads TGTGCCAGCAGCCCGTCGCTAGCGAGTCTTGCAGATACGCAGTATTTT. This sequence encodes CASSPSLASLADTQYF.

The V and J genes are TRBV2 and TRBJ2-4; D unresolved. Trimming cost V 6 bases and J 7 bases, with 7 bases left between them. In germline, CDR1 is SNHLY, CDR2 FYNNEI. The CDR3 sequence is 11 residues long. The DNA for the CDR3 is TGTGCCAGCAGGTCTAAGAACATTCAGTACTTC. Translating it yields CASRSKNIQYF.

This chain uses TRBV7-2 with TRBJ1-6; D is unclear. Germline CDR1 is SGHTA and CDR2 is FQGNSA. This CDR3 comprises 16 residues. V gave up 5 bases and J gave up 11 bases, with 22 bases separating them. The CDR3 region is CASSIYGKGGMPPLHF. CDR3 DNA: TGTGCCAGCAGCATCTATGGGAAGGGAGGAATGCCACCCCTCCACTTT. The entire variable domain, with the rest obtained from reference TRBV7-2 and TRBJ1-6, is as follows: GAGVSQSPSNKVTEKGKDVELRCDPISGHTALYWYRQSLGQGLEFLIYFQGNSAPDKSGLPSDRFSAERTGGSVSTLTIQRTQQEDSAVYLCASSIYGKGGMPPLHFGNGTRLTVT.

The V call is TRBV7-3, the J call TRBJ2-1, with TRBD2 matching 10 bases. CDR3 length equals 15 residues. The V and J ends lost 8 bases and 9 bases, in that order; junction bases with no gene match: 13. Looked up from germline, CDR1 is SGHTA and CDR2 is FQGTGA. The DNA of the CDR3 is TGTGCCAGCGCCTCTAGCGGGAGCGGTATGAGTGAGCAGTTCTTC. Amino acid sequence: CASASSGSGMSEQFF.

The chain combines TRBV15 with TRBJ1-6; D is uncertain. From germline, CDR1 is LNHNV and CDR2 YYDKDF (reference sequence). This CDR3 region has 15 residues. Trimming removed 0 bases at V and 4 bases at J, with 7 bases between. The CDR3 is CATSRDARYNSPLHF. The CDR3 nucleotides read TGTGCCACCAGCAGAGACGCCAGATATAATTCACCCCTCCACTTT.

This sequence joins TRBV23-1 and TRBJ2-2; 9 bases are a match to TRBD2. TRBV23-1 is designated an ORF whose function remains uncertain. The CDR3 totals 17 residues. J lost 5 bases, V lost 3 bases, and 10 bases had no gene match. CDR3 amino acids: CASSHRTGAGGTGELFF. Here the CDR3 DNA reads TGCGCCAGCAGTCACCGAACAGGGGCGGGAGGGACCGGGGAGCTGTTTTTT.

The J gene is TRBJ2-1, the V gene TRBV7-9; weak D call: TRBD1 (6 bases). V was pared by 1 base and J by 1 base, with 11 bases between. The CDR3 extends over 16 amino acids. Germline lookup yields CDR1 SEHNR and CDR2 FQNEAQ (reference sequence). CDR3 in DNA: TGTGCCAGCAGCTTAGGGTTCGGGACATCCTACAATGAGCAGTTCTTC. Its translation: CASSLGFGTSYNEQFF.

The J gene is TRBJ1-6, the V gene TRBV18, with 8 bases that match TRBD1. The CDR3 is 16 amino acids. The J segment lost 7 bases and the V segment lost 0 bases, leaving 5 bases of the junction unmatched. From germline, CDR1 is KGHSH and CDR2 LQKENI. CDR3 DNA: TGTGCCAGCTCACCACCGGACAGGGAACAGAATTCACCCCTCCACTTT. As protein: CASSPPDREQNSPLHF.

J is TRBJ2-7 and V is TRBV5-4; 7 bases are a match to TRBD2. The CDR3 has 14 residues. Germline trimming cut 0 bases from V and 0 bases from J; bases unmatched to any gene: 0. Looked up from germline, CDR1 is SGHNT and CDR2 is YYREEE (reference sequence). In DNA, the CDR3 is TGTGCCAGCAGCTTGGGACTAGCCTCCTACGAGCAGTACTTC. Translating it yields CASSLGLASYEQYF.

The gene calls are TRBV9 and TRBJ1-1; tentatively, D is TRBD1 (5 bases). Germline loops: CDR1 SGDLS, CDR2 YYNGEE. Trimming pared 4 bases from V and 4 bases from J, leaving 17 bases between. There are 15 residues in the CDR3. CDR3 amino acids: CASSPSLWGSTEAFF. CDR3 sequence (DNA): TGTGCCAGCAGCCCGAGTCTATGGGGCTCCACTGAAGCTTTCTTT.

The rearrangement links TRBV29-1 to TRBJ2-7; D is unclear. CDR1 SQVTM and CDR2 ANQGSEA come from the germline V gene. V dropped 4 bases and J dropped 0 bases, with 19 bases sitting between them. The CDR3 extends over 16 amino acids. The CDR3: CSVVSRTKPYSYEQYF. The DNA for the CDR3 is TGCAGCGTTGTGTCCAGAACCAAACCTTACTCCTACGAGCAGTACTTC.

The chain links TRBV27 to TRBJ2-1; D gene ambiguous. Germline lookup yields CDR1 MNHEY and CDR2 SMNVEV (reference sequence). CDR3 length equals 13 residues. V was shortened by 6 bases and J by 4 bases, with 10 bases between the two germline ends. In nucleotides, the CDR3 is TGTGCCAGCAGCCTCCTAAATTACAATGAGCAGTTCTTC. As protein: CASSLLNYNEQFF.